One sample yielded the 21 T cell receptor beta chains listed below, sequenced in a study of blood T cell repertoires in COVID-19. Clones were read by immunoSEQ multiplex PCR, and TCRdb kept only the in-frame ones, dropping some. The data hold under 400,000 clones, with 88% observed a single time. Input material: peripheral blood. All receptors derive from a woman aged 25 to 45 with COVID-19, enrolled during active disease.

The J gene is TRBJ1-2, the V gene TRBV2; 7 bases are a match to TRBD1. Looked up from germline, CDR1 is SNHLY and CDR2 is FYNNEI. With 8 bases clipped from V and 4 bases from J, the junction kept 7 bases outside the gene matches. CDR3 length: 13 amino acids. The CDR3: CASGGQATYGYTF. DNA for the CDR3: TGTGCCAGCGGAGGACAGGCCACCTATGGCTACACCTTC.

The chain employs TRBV6-2 or TRBV6-3 and TRBJ1-1, with D tentatively TRBD1 (5 bases). This CDR3 comprises 15 residues. The ends were cut back, 6 bases at V and 4 bases at J, with 18 bases in the middle. Germline loops: CDR1 MNHEY, CDR2 SVGEGT. Here the CDR3 reads CASSLLVIRGTEAFF. CDR3 coding DNA: TGTGCCAGCAGCCTCCTCGTCATTAGGGGCACTGAAGCTTTCTTT.

The chain has TRBV6-6 and TRBJ1-5; possible D gene TRBD1, 6 bases. The V and J ends lost 6 bases and 2 bases respectively, with 14 bases between them. The CDR3 contains 15 residues. From germline, CDR1 is MNHNY and CDR2 SVGAGI (reference sequence). The CDR3 sequence is CASSLGGGGNQPQHF. The DNA for the CDR3 is TGTGCCAGCAGCCTCGGAGGGGGGGGCAATCAGCCCCAGCATTTT.

The V call is TRBV5-1, the J call TRBJ1-1; 10 positions match TRBD1. From germline, CDR1 is SGHRS and CDR2 YFSETQ. Trimming cost V 4 bases and J 5 bases; bases outside gene matches: 5. CDR3 length equals 14 residues. Here the CDR3 reads CASSPTGGGTEAFF. The DNA of the CDR3 is TGCGCCAGCAGCCCGACAGGGGGCGGGACTGAAGCTTTCTTT.

This chain uses TRBV27 with TRBJ1-6; D uncertain. The ends were cut back, 6 bases at V and 13 bases at J, with 13 bases in the middle. This CDR3 is 12 amino acids long. Germline CDR1 MNHEY, CDR2 SMNVEV (reference sequence). The CDR3 reads CASRSRSGPLHF. The CDR3 coding sequence is TGTGCCAGCAGGAGTCGTTCGGGTCCCCTCCACTTT.

The chain uses TRBV5-6 and TRBJ1-2, with a tentative D call TRBD1 (6 bases). CDR3 length: 19 residues. CDR1 is SGHDT, CDR2 YYEEEE, per germline. V was pared by 1 base and J by 9 bases, with 31 bases between. This CDR3 is CASSLYGVGGANTPRSYTF. The CDR3, as DNA: TGTGCCAGCAGCTTGTATGGGGTCGGGGGGGCGAATACCCCGCGGAGCTACACCTTC.

V and J are TRBV7-8 and TRBJ2-7, with 7 bases that match TRBD1. J gave up 3 bases and V 6 bases, and 8 bases lay outside the gene matches. The germline V gene encodes CDR1 SGHVS and CDR2 FQNEAQ. The CDR3 runs 14 residues. The CDR3 here is CASSSPGQFYEQYV. For the CDR3, the DNA is TGTGCCAGCAGTTCCCCGGGACAGTTCTACGAGCAGTACGTC.

V gene TRBV3-1 (or the pseudogene TRBV3-2) combines with J gene TRBJ1-1; 10 bases align to TRBD1. The ends lost 1 base at V and 11 bases at J; junction bases unmatched: 4. The length of the CDR3 is 13 residues. Germline CDR1 and CDR2: LGHDT and YNNKEL (reference sequence). The CDR3 protein is CASSQGDRGVAFF. As DNA, the CDR3 is TGTGCCAGCAGCCAAGGGGACAGGGGTGTGGCTTTCTTT.

V and J are TRBV27 and TRBJ2-5; 7 nucleotides line up with TRBD1. The V gene end was trimmed by 5 bases and the J gene end by 1 base; junction bases not matched to a gene: 7. Germline CDR1 MNHEY, CDR2 SMNVEV (reference sequence). The CDR3 contains 15 residues. This CDR3 is CASSKGQPGQETQYF. CDR3 coding DNA: TGTGCCAGCAGTAAGGGACAGCCGGGCCAAGAGACCCAGTACTTC.

The chain combines TRBV5-1 with TRBJ2-2; D is perhaps TRBD1 (6 bases). Germline lookup yields CDR1 SGHRS and CDR2 YFSETQ. The V gene lost 1 base and the J gene lost 0 bases, with 10 bases spanning the gap. The CDR3 consists of 16 residues. The CDR3, as DNA: TGCGCCAGCAGCTTGTCCGGGACACCGAACACCGGGGAGCTGTTTTTT. This encodes CASSLSGTPNTGELFF.

The rearrangement uses TRBV12-3 or TRBV12-4 and TRBJ2-7, with D possibly TRBD2 on 7 matching bases. Trimming removed 4 bases from V and 9 bases from J, with 16 bases in between. The CDR3 spans 13 residues. CDR3 sequence (DNA): TGTGCCAGCAGTTCAGGAGGGGGGGCGGTGCAGTACTTC. It codes for CASSSGGGAVQYF.

CDR3 coding DNA: TGTGCCAGCACAACAGGGACAGGGTTGAATGGCTACACCTTC. This encodes CASTTGTGLNGYTF. The chain combines TRBV6-5 with TRBJ1-2; 9 bases line up with TRBD1. V shed 7 bases, J shed 6 bases, and the junction held 9 bases outside the gene matches. Germline V lookup: CDR1 MNHEY, CDR2 SVGAGI. The CDR3 is 14 residues long.

This clone was seen a few times. V and J are TRBV27 and TRBJ1-2, with D possibly TRBD1 on 6 matching bases. CDR1 is MNHEY, CDR2 SMNVEV, per germline (reference sequence). V was pared by 3 bases and J by 1 base, with 9 bases between. The CDR3 runs 14 residues. As DNA, the CDR3 is TGTGCCAGCAGTTTCAGGGGAAGTAACTATGGCTACACCTTC. This codes for CASSFRGSNYGYTF.

The gene calls are TRBV6-6 and TRBJ1-3; TRBD1 is a possible D gene (5 bases). V lost 7 bases and J 0 bases, leaving 13 bases between the germline ends. The CDR3 has 15 residues. CDR1 and CDR2 (germline): MNHNY, SVGAGI (reference sequence). This CDR3 reads CASNPGLGSGNTIYF. The CDR3 DNA follows: TGTGCCAGCAATCCGGGACTGGGCTCTGGAAACACCATATATTTT.

In the case of this clone: The sample holds other DNA sequences that translate to the same CDR3. V is TRBV13 and J is TRBJ2-1; 12 bases are a match to TRBD2. V dropped 0 bases and J dropped 6; count of bases not matched to a gene: 0. The CDR3 contains 15 residues. Germline loops: CDR1 PRHDT, CDR2 FYEKMQ (reference sequence). The CDR3 protein is CASSLGTSGGNEQFF. Written as DNA, the CDR3 is TGTGCCAGCAGCTTAGGGACTAGCGGGGGCAATGAGCAGTTCTTC.

The DNA of the CDR3 is TGTGCCAGCTCGTCGACAGGGGGCTACAATCAGCCCCAGCATTTT. Translation: CASSSTGGYNQPQHF. The chain couples TRBV18 to TRBJ1-5, with 10 bases fitting TRBD1. CDR1 is KGHSH, CDR2 LQKENI, per germline. Unmatched junction bases numbered 5, after V lost 6 bases and J lost 3 bases. This CDR3 has 15 amino acids.

The rearrangement joins TRBV28 to TRBJ1-2, with TRBD1 identical over 8 bases. Unmatched junction bases numbered 11, after V lost 5 bases and J lost 6 bases. This CDR3 region has 15 residues. The germline V gene has CDR1 MDHEN and CDR2 SYDVKM. The CDR3 reads CASSPRGAGGNGYTF. CDR3 nucleotides: TGTGCCAGCAGTCCTAGGGGGGCAGGGGGCAATGGCTACACCTTC.

CDR3 DNA: TGTGCCAGCAGTTTGAACAGGGGCGGACAGCCCCAGCATTTT. Translation gives CASSLNRGGQPQHF. The V gene is TRBV27, the J gene TRBJ1-5; TRBD1 matches 7 bases. Looked up from germline, CDR1 is MNHEY and CDR2 is SMNVEV (reference sequence). V shed 3 bases, J shed 7 bases, and the junction held 6 bases outside the gene matches. CDR3 length: 14 residues.

This clone occurred once. The J gene is TRBJ1-5, the V gene TRBV5-5; possible D gene TRBD1, 5 bases. V was shortened by 0 bases and J by 5 bases, with 18 bases between the two germline ends. The germline gives CDR1 SGHKS, CDR2 YYEKEE (reference sequence). The CDR3 has 17 amino acids. CDR3 coding DNA: TGTGCCAGCAGCTTGGGTACGGGCAGGGCGGTGGATCAGCCCCAGCATTTT. Translation gives CASSLGTGRAVDQPQHF.

The V and J genes are TRBV19 and TRBJ2-5; tentatively, D is TRBD1 (7 bases). This CDR3 region has 17 residues. Germline CDR1 LNHDA, CDR2 SQIVND (reference sequence). Trimming left V 2 bases short and J 3 bases short, with 19 bases between. CDR3 coding DNA: TGTGCCAGTAGTATAAAGAGTTTCGGGGGACAGAAAGAGACCCAGTACTTC. It translates to CASSIKSFGGQKETQYF.

This clone is a singleton in its sample. CDR3 sequence (DNA): TGCGCCAGCAGCTCCGCAGGGGGCACAGATACGCAGTATTTT. Its translation is CASSSAGGTDTQYF. This chain connects TRBV5-1 to TRBJ2-3; a weak D match, TRBD1 (6 bases). Germline V CDR1 and CDR2: SGHRS, YFSETQ. The V gene lost 3 bases and the J gene lost 1 base, with 9 bases spanning the gap. This CDR3 comprises 14 residues.